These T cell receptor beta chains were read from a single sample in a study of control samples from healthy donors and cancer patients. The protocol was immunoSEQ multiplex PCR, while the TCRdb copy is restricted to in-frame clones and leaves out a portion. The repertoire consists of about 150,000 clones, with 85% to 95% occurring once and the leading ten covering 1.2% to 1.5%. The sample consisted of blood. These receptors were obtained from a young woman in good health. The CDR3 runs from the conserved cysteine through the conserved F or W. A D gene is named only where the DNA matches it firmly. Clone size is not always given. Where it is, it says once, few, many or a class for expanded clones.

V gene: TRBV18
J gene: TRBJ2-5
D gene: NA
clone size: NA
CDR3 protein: CASSDLQGGETQYF
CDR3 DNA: TGTGCCAGCTCAGACTTACAGGGAGGGGAGACCCAGTACTTC

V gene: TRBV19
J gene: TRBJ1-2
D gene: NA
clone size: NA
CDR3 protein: CASSPEGRFFGYTF
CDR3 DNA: TGTGCCAGTAGTCCCGAGGGACGGTTTTTTGGCTACACCTTC

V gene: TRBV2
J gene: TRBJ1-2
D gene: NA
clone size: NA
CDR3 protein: CATLLRDGYTF
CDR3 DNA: TGTGCCACCCTTCTCCGGGATGGCTACACCTTC

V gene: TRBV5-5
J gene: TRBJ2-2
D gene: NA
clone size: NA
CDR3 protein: CASSLARNTGELFF
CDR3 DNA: TGTGCCAGCAGCTTGGCCCGCAACACCGGGGAGCTGTTTTTT

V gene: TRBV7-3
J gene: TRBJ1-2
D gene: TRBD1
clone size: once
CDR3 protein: CASSLTRQGDGYTF
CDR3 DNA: TGTGCCAGCAGCTTAACCCGACAGGGAGATGGCTACACCTTC

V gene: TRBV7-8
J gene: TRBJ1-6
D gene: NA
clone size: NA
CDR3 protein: CASSHGVQGPNSPLHF
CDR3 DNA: TGTGCCAGCAGCCACGGGGTACAGGGTCCGAATTCACCCCTCCACTTT

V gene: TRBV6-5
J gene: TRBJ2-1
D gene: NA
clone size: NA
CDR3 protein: CASGLRGAYNEQFF
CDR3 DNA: TGTGCCAGCGGCCTCAGGGGGGCCTACAATGAGCAGTTCTTC

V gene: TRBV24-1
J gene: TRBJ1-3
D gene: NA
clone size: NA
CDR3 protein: CATSDFGNTIYF
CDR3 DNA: TGTGCCACCAGTGATTTCGGAAACACCATATATTTT

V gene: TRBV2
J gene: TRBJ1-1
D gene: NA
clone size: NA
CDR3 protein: CASIFRVMNTEAFF
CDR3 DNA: TGTGCCAGCATCTTCCGGGTCATGAACACTGAAGCTTTCTTT

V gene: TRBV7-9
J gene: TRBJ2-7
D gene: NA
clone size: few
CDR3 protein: CASSLGTPYEQYF
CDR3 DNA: TGTGCCAGCAGCTTAGGGACCCCCTACGAGCAGTACTTC

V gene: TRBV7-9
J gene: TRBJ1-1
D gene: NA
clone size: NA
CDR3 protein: CASSRRDGNTEAFF
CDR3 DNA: TGTGCCAGCAGCCGGAGGGACGGAAACACTGAAGCTTTCTTT